This T cell receptor (beta chain) stems from a study of T-cell memory formation after mild COVID-19. Study-wide points: Clonal second-wave expansions that peaked on day 37 had unconfirmed SARS-CoV-2 specificity. Later expanders leaned CD4+, whereas day 15 to 85 contracting clones were balanced CD4/CD8. CM and EM subsets held most contracting CD4+ clones; EMRA held CD8+ ones.

Germline V gives CDR1 LGHNA, CDR2 YNFKEQ. The length of the CDR3 is 13 residues. V lost 6 bases, J lost 6 bases, and 12 bases lay in between. In its sample, this clonotype was seen a few times. Its antigen is not known. TCRdb reanalysed the 5' RACE reads using MiXCR and keeps one entry per CDR3 protein. The sample shows about 470,000 distinct CDR3 sequences, around a sixth of them seen only once. Sequences were obtained from PBMCs or a T cell subset sorted from them (not recorded which). The TCR was taken from an adult woman who had mild COVID-19 (a few samples of this study predate the infection). Cell type and time point are not known. The J gene is TRBJ2-1, the V gene TRBV4-2; no definite D call. CDR3: CASSGDFSNEQFF. The CDR3 nucleotides are TGTGCCAGCAGTGGAGATTTTAGCAATGAGCAGTTCTTC.